This entry lists 7 T cell receptor beta chains sequenced from one sample in a study of blood T cell repertoires in COVID-19. Sequencing was performed with immunoSEQ multiplex PCR; in TCRdb, only in-frame clones are kept and a portion is missing. The sample lists about 230,000 clones; roughly 84% were seen once. The sample taken for sequencing was peripheral blood. The receptors derive from a middle-aged man with acute or convalescent COVID-19.

This rearrangement joins TRBV4-1 to TRBJ1-3; 7 bases are shared with TRBD1. The CDR3 sequence is 18 residues long. Germline trimming cut 2 bases from V and 0 bases from J; bases unmatched to any gene: 10. Germline V gives CDR1 MGHRA, CDR2 YSYEKL. CDR3 in amino acids: CASSQTLPGQPSGNTIYF. The CDR3 DNA sequence: TGCGCCAGCAGCCAAACCCTGCCGGGACAGCCCTCTGGAAACACCATATATTTT.

The rearrangement links TRBV27 to TRBJ2-1, with TRBD2 as a possible D gene (6 bases). Looked up from germline, CDR1 is MNHEY and CDR2 is SMNVEV (reference sequence). The V and J ends lost 5 bases and 7 bases respectively, with 15 bases between them. The CDR3 consists of 14 residues. The CDR3 reads CASSPQPSGNEQFF. The CDR3 DNA follows: TGTGCCAGCAGTCCCCAGCCGAGCGGGAATGAGCAGTTCTTC.

The chain is built from TRBV6-5 and TRBJ1-5; D gene unclear. CDR1 and CDR2 (germline): MNHEY, SVGAGI. The V end was cut by 7 bases, the J end by 4 bases, with 14 bases between. This CDR3 spans 14 amino acids. CDR3 sequence (DNA): TGTGCCAGCACCCCCGCAGGAGGAAATCAGCCCCAGCATTTT. Its protein is CASTPAGGNQPQHF.

This clone was picked up one time. V gene TRBV30 combines with J gene TRBJ2-7, with D maybe TRBD1 (6 bases). The V end lost 3 bases, the J end lost 1 base, and 16 bases lay between the germline ends. Germline V gene data show CDR1 as GTSNPN and CDR2 as SVGIG (reference sequence). The CDR3 length is 15 residues. The CDR3 region has the DNA TGTGCCTGGAGGGAGACAGGAAAAATTTCCTACGAGCAGTACTTC. Residues: CAWRETGKISYEQYF.

This chain uses TRBV18 with TRBJ2-2; D is unclear. V was shortened by 3 bases and J by 1 base, with 12 bases between the two germline ends. This CDR3 has 16 residues. Germline CDR1 is KGHSH and CDR2 is LQKENI. DNA for the CDR3: TGTGCCAGCTCACCCGAACCTCTAGAGAACACCGGGGAGCTGTTTTTT. Residues: CASSPEPLENTGELFF.

The genes are TRBV7-9 and TRBJ2-7; perhaps TRBD2 as D (6 bases). Germline assignment: CDR1 SEHNR and CDR2 FQNEAQ (reference sequence). The V gene lost 4 bases and the J gene lost 6 bases, with 16 bases spanning the gap. The CDR3 is 14 amino acids. The CDR3 here is CASSSGPGEAEQYF. The DNA of the CDR3 is TGTGCCAGCAGCTCGGGACCCGGGGAGGCCGAGCAGTACTTC.

The CDR3 reads CASSQVRRESEAFF. DNA of the CDR3: TGTGCCAGCAGCCAAGTGCGCCGTGAGAGTGAAGCTTTCTTT. This chain connects TRBV3-1 (or the pseudogene TRBV3-2) to TRBJ1-1; D unclear. Between the trimmed V and J ends, which lost 1 base and 7 bases, there was a span of 13 bases. CDR1 is LGHDT, CDR2 YNNKEL, per germline (reference sequence). CDR3 length: 14 residues.